The 32 T cell receptor beta chains presented below share a single source sample, sequenced in a study of breast tumors, draining lymph nodes, adjacent tissues. TCRdb reanalysed the multiplex PCR reads using MiXCR and keeps one entry per CDR3 protein. The profile shows fewer than 150,000 distinct CDR3 sequences, 21% of them singletons. The lymph nodes were axillary draining lymph nodes from breast cancer patients. Specimen: axillary lymph node tissue. All receptors derive from a female donor with breast cancer. Some clones in this sample may be carry-over from other donors' samples.

Many counts were recorded for this clonotype. The chain recombines TRBV19 with TRBJ2-5; a weak D match, TRBD2 (5 bases). The CDR3 is 12 residues long. CDR1 and CDR2 from the germline V gene are LNHDA and SQIVND (reference sequence). V was pared by 3 bases and J by 3 bases, with 5 bases between. CDR3 nucleotide sequence: TGTGCCAGTAGTATCGGGGAAGAGACCCAGTACTTC. It codes for CASSIGEETQYF.

Ten or more counts support this clonotype. The J gene is TRBJ2-7, the V gene TRBV20-1, with unresolved D. V lost 2 bases and J lost 7, with 6 bases in between. The germline V gene encodes CDR1 DFQATT and CDR2 SNEGSKA (reference sequence). The CDR3 is made up of 10 amino acids. DNA of the CDR3: TGCAGTGCTAGATCAATGGAGCAGTACTTC. Translation gives CSARSMEQYF.

Turning to this clonotype: A much larger clone differs from this one at a single base, so this may be a read error. The chain recombines TRBV6-6 with TRBJ1-2; D uncertain. The length of the CDR3 is 15 residues. From germline, CDR1 is MNHNY and CDR2 SVGAGI (reference sequence). V dropped 0 bases and J dropped 7 bases, with 15 bases sitting between them. CDR3 DNA sequence: TGTGCCAGCAGTTACTCAGGGCTATCAGACTGTGGCTACACCTTC. Its protein product is CASSYSGLSDCGYTF.

To note about this clonotype: This could be a read error, since a much larger clone is one nucleotide away. This rearrangement joins TRBV5-1 to TRBJ2-6; 7 bases align to TRBD1. Germline assignment: CDR1 SGHRS and CDR2 YFSETQ. The CDR3 consists of 16 residues. The CDR3 nucleotides are TGCGCCAGCACCCTGACAGGGATCTCTGAGGCCAACGTCCTGACTTTC. The encoded protein is CASTLTGISEANVLTF.

In regard to this clonotype: A read error may explain this, as a much larger clone is one base away. This chain uses TRBV27 with TRBJ2-7; 7 bases match TRBD1. V lost 5 bases and J lost 4; bases outside the gene matches: 20. The CDR3 is 18 residues long. CDR1 is MNHEY and CDR2 is SMNVEV in the germline V gene (reference sequence). The CDR3 bases are TGTGCCAGCAGTCCCCATCCAGGACTCACTATGACAGGGTACGAGCAGTACTTC. Translating it yields CASSPHPGLTMTGYEQYF.

This clonotype was picked up many times. The chain recombines TRBV19 with TRBJ1-2; TRBD1 aligns across 8 bases. Germline-derived CDR1 and CDR2 are LNHDA and SQIVND (reference sequence). Germline trimming cut 3 bases from V and 6 bases from J; bases unmatched to any gene: 6. The CDR3 has 14 amino acids. CDR3 coding DNA: TGTGCCAGTAGTATCGACAGGGGTAGGAATGGCTACACCTTC. It is translated as CASSIDRGRNGYTF.

This clonotype was observed at least ten times. This rearrangement joins TRBV30 to TRBJ2-1, with D hard to call. Germline-derived CDR1 and CDR2 are GTSNPN and SVGIG (reference sequence). CDR3 length: 16 residues. Deletions cut 3 bases from V and 5 bases from J, with 20 bases between. CDR3 coding DNA: TGTGCCTGGAGCAAACCGCAAGTAGGTATCCACAATGAGCAGTTCTTC. As protein: CAWSKPQVGIHNEQFF.

This clonotype has a count of ten or more. The chain couples TRBV20-1 to TRBJ2-7; 13 nucleotides agree with TRBD2. J gave up 1 base and V 5 bases, and 5 bases lay outside the gene matches. CDR3 size: 15 residues. Germline V lookup: CDR1 DFQATT, CDR2 SNEGSKA (reference sequence). The CDR3 DNA is TGCAGTGCTGGGGGACTAGCGGGACTATCCTACGAGCAGTACTTC. This encodes CSAGGLAGLSYEQYF.

In this sample, this clonotype turned up many times. The CDR3 protein is CAISGTGEKLFF. Here the CDR3 DNA reads TGTGCCATCAGTGGGACCGGGGAAAAACTGTTTTTT. J is TRBJ1-4 and V is TRBV10-3; D unresolved. The V gene's germline CDR1 is ENHRY and CDR2 SYGVKD. Deletions cut 4 bases from V and 8 bases from J, with 8 bases between. The CDR3 is 12 residues long.

The chain links TRBV6-5 to TRBJ2-2; tentatively, D is TRBD1 or TRBD2 (5 bases each). Germline assignment: CDR1 MNHEY and CDR2 SVGAGI. The CDR3 spans 16 residues. V lost 6 bases to trimming and J lost 4 bases, with 18 bases between them. The CDR3 DNA follows: TGTGCCAGCAGGACAGACACCGGGGTGGTCACCGGGGAGCTGTTTTTT. As protein: CASRTDTGVVTGELFF.

The sample holds many counts of this clonotype. This chain joins TRBV7-8 and TRBJ1-2; D perhaps matches TRBD1 (5 bases). CDR3 length equals 14 residues. Per the germline V gene, CDR1 is SGHVS and CDR2 is FQNEAQ. With 5 bases removed from V and 4 bases from J, the gap between germline ends came to 14 bases. Here the CDR3 DNA reads TGTGCCAGCAGCCCGGCGCAGGGAGTCTATGGCTACACCTTC. This sequence encodes CASSPAQGVYGYTF.

With respect to this clonotype: This could be a read error, since a much larger clone is one nucleotide away. The chain carries TRBV5-4 and TRBJ1-6, with D perhaps TRBD1 (5 bases). CDR3 size: 17 residues. Germline CDR1 SGHNT, CDR2 YYREEE (reference sequence). The CDR3 here is CAGSLVAGRLYNSPLHF. In DNA form, the CDR3 reads TGTGCCGGCAGCTTGGTTGCAGGGCGCCTGTATAATTCACCCCTCCACTTT.

With regard to this clonotype: A much bigger clone sits one base away, suggesting this may be a read error. DNA for the CDR3: TGCAGCGTGGAAGCTCGGGGGTCCTACAATGAGCAGTTGTTC. Translation: CSVEARGSYNEQLF. The chain has TRBV29-1 and TRBJ2-1; D might be TRBD2 (6 bases). The V gene's germline CDR1 is SQVTM and CDR2 ANQGSEA. The CDR3 has 14 residues.

This rearrangement joins TRBV28 to TRBJ1-2; 7 positions match TRBD1. The CDR3 covers 13 residues. The junction had 5 bases not matched to a gene; V was cut back by 6 bases and J by 4 bases. CDR1 is MDHEN, CDR2 SYDVKM, per germline. The CDR3 reads CASRGQKTYGYTF. The CDR3 coding sequence is TGTGCCAGCAGGGGACAGAAGACCTATGGCTACACCTTC.

This clonotype has at least ten counts. The gene calls are TRBV9 and TRBJ2-3; D may be TRBD1 (5 bases). Trimming removed 4 bases at V and 3 bases at J, with 9 bases between. This CDR3 spans 13 amino acids. CDR1 is SGDLS and CDR2 is YYNGEE in the germline V gene. The CDR3 DNA reads TGTGCCAGCAGCCCTGCAGGGACAGATACGCAGTATTTT. Its protein is CASSPAGTDTQYF.

The sample holds many counts of this clonotype. The chain recombines TRBV20-1 with TRBJ2-5, with D maybe TRBD2 (6 bases). Germline assignment: CDR1 DFQATT and CDR2 SNEGSKA (reference sequence). The CDR3 is made up of 13 amino acids. The CDR3 is CTPLAHNQETQYF. CDR3 nucleotides: TGCACCCCCCTAGCGCACAATCAAGAGACCCAGTACTTC.

The table lists this clonotype with many counts. This sequence joins TRBV5-1 and TRBJ1-4; no reliable D call. CDR1 and CDR2 (germline): SGHRS, YFSETQ. Trimming took off 0 bases at V and 5 bases at J, with 11 bases between the two ends. The CDR3 consists of 15 residues. The CDR3 region is CASSLDGYPNEKLFF. The CDR3 region has the DNA TGCGCCAGCAGCTTGGATGGGTACCCGAATGAAAAACTGTTTTTT.

This clonotype was recorded a few times. A read error is likely, as this CDR3 ends without the conserved phenylalanine or tryptophan. This rearrangement joins TRBV6-1 to TRBJ2-3, with D possibly TRBD2 on 5 matching bases. Germline-derived CDR1 and CDR2 are MNHNS and SASEGT. CDR3 size: 15 residues. V gave up 5 bases and J gave up 0 bases, with 12 bases separating them. CDR3 residues: CASSPDSLSTDTQYS. CDR3 nucleotides: TGTGCCAGCAGTCCGGACTCCCTCAGCACAGATACGCAGTATTCT.

This clonotype was seen once. The J gene is TRBJ1-4, the V gene TRBV2; possible D gene TRBD1, 6 bases. Germline lookup yields CDR1 SNHLY and CDR2 FYNNEI. Between the trimmed V and J ends, which lost 1 base and 10 bases, there was a span of 16 bases. The CDR3 has 15 residues. The CDR3 reads CASSEGGGGYGKLFF. The CDR3, as DNA: TGTGCCAGCAGTGAAGGAGGGGGTGGTTACGGAAAACTGTTTTTT.

As for this clonotype: A much larger clonotype is one base distant, so this may be a read error. The chain uses TRBV18 and TRBJ2-7; 10 bases agree with TRBD1. The CDR3 spans 14 residues. Germline CDR1 is KGHSH and CDR2 is LQKENI. Here the CDR3 reads CAGSRDRGAYEQYF. The CDR3 nucleotides read TGTGCCGGCTCGCGGGACAGGGGAGCCTACGAGCAGTACTTC. The complete variable domain, with remaining parts taken from reference TRBV18 and TRBJ2-7, reads NAGVMQNPRHLVRRRGQEARLRCSPMKGHSHVYWYRQLPEEGLKFMVYLQKENIIDESGMPKERFSAEFPKEGPSILRIQQVVRGDSAAYFCAGSRDRGAYEQYFGPGTRLTVT.

The rearrangement uses TRBV28 and TRBJ1-2; D perhaps matches TRBD1 (5 bases). This CDR3 spans 15 amino acids. Germline CDR1 and CDR2: MDHEN and SYDVKM. V dropped 5 bases and J dropped 4 bases, with 17 bases sitting between them. In nucleotides, the CDR3 is TGTGCCAGCAGTCCCGCTCCGGGACCGCGCTATGGCTACACCTTC. The encoded protein is CASSPAPGPRYGYTF.

In regard to this clonotype: A much larger clone sits a single nucleotide away, making a read error possible. The chain employs TRBV14 and TRBJ2-3; D gene unclear. In germline, CDR1 is SGHDN, CDR2 FVKESK. This CDR3 is built from 12 residues. The CDR3 DNA follows: TGTGTCAGCAGCCAAGACTCGGATACGCAGTATTTT. Translation gives CVSSQDSDTQYF.

About this clonotype: A much larger clone is a single base away; this may be a read error. This chain joins TRBV5-5 and TRBJ1-3, with D unresolved. CDR1 is SGHKS, CDR2 YYEKEE, per germline (reference sequence). The CDR3 has 15 residues. CDR3 DNA sequence: TGTGCCAGCAGCCAAGATTCGGCCTCTGGAAACACCACATATTTT. Residues: CASSQDSASGNTTYF.

This clonotype was seen ten or more times. The V call is TRBV7-3, the J call TRBJ1-2; D might be TRBD1 (5 bases). Germline CDR1 and CDR2: SGHTA and FQGTGA. V gave up 0 bases and J gave up 3 bases, with 20 bases separating them. The CDR3 loop spans 18 amino acids. CDR3 sequence reads: CASSLTGDGTRVHYGYTF. In DNA, the CDR3 is TGTGCCAGCAGCTTAACGGGCGATGGGACCCGGGTTCACTATGGCTACACCTTC.

Many counts were recorded for this clonotype. The CDR3 DNA follows: TGTGCCAGCAGGGCGAACGGGGTTTCAGGGGTAGATACGCAGTATTTT. This codes for CASRANGVSGVDTQYF. V and J are TRBV27 and TRBJ2-3; a weak D match, TRBD1 (6 bases). CDR3 length: 16 amino acids. Germline CDR1 MNHEY, CDR2 SMNVEV (reference sequence). V was trimmed by 6 bases and J by 5 bases, leaving 21 bases between them.

This clonotype was counted only a few times. A single base separates this from a much larger clone, so it may be a read error. The chain combines TRBV5-6 with TRBJ1-6, with D possibly TRBD1 on 6 matching bases. Germline assignment: CDR1 SGHDT and CDR2 YYEEEE. Trimming took 1 base from V and 9 from J, leaving 14 bases between them. This CDR3 spans 15 amino acids. CDR3 DNA sequence: TGTGCCAGCAGCTTGATCCACAGGGAGGGTTCACCCCTCCACTTT. The encoded protein is CASSLIHREGSPLHF.

This clonotype has a count of ten or more. The rearrangement joins TRBV20-1 to TRBJ1-5, with D possibly TRBD1 on 6 matching bases. V lost 2 bases and J lost 5, with 13 bases in between. Germline V lookup: CDR1 DFQATT, CDR2 SNEGSKA (reference sequence). The CDR3 runs to 14 residues. The CDR3 sequence: CSARISGVDQPQHF. In DNA, the CDR3 is TGCAGTGCTAGAATCTCAGGGGTTGATCAGCCCCAGCATTTT.

In this sample, this clonotype turned up many times. The chain is built from TRBV20-1 and TRBJ2-3, with D possibly being TRBD2 (6 bases). CDR1 and CDR2 (germline): DFQATT, SNEGSKA (reference sequence). V lost 6 bases and J lost 5, with 12 bases in between. The CDR3 totals 12 residues. Here the CDR3 reads CSAGSSGDTQYF. In nucleotides, the CDR3 is TGCAGTGCCGGGAGTTCCGGAGATACGCAGTATTTT.

In regard to this clonotype: It may be a read error: a sequence one base away is much more abundant. Since the CDR3 does not end with the conserved phenylalanine or tryptophan, this likely comes from a read error. The V and J genes are TRBV11-3 and TRBJ2-5; TRBD2 aligns across 8 bases. With 5 bases clipped from V and 5 bases from J, the junction kept 4 bases outside the gene matches. The CDR3 spans 13 residues. CDR1 SGHNT and CDR2 YENEEA come from the germline V gene. CDR3 residues: CASSAGGWETQYL. CDR3 DNA: TGTGCCAGCAGCGCGGGGGGCTGGGAGACCCAGTACCTC.

Remarks on this clonotype: This could be a read error, since a much larger clone is one nucleotide away. The rearrangement joins TRBV18 to TRBJ2-3, with D perhaps TRBD1 (6 bases). The CDR3 consists of 14 residues. Trimming cost V 5 bases and J 2 bases, with 11 bases left between them. Germline CDR1 reads KGHSH; CDR2 reads LQKENI. CDR3 region: CASSSGAATDTQYF. The CDR3 region has the DNA TGTGCCAGCTCATCAGGGGCAGCCACAGATACGCAGTATTTT.

This clonotype came up many times. The V gene is TRBV27, the J gene TRBJ2-7; a possible D gene is TRBD1 (6 bases). CDR1 is MNHEY, CDR2 SMNVEV, per germline (reference sequence). The CDR3 spans 11 residues. With 7 bases removed from V and 6 bases from J, the gap between germline ends came to 10 bases. CDR3 region: CASITRGEQYF. The CDR3 bases are TGTGCCAGCATTACCAGGGGCGAGCAGTACTTC.

CDR3: CASSQAAEVAYNEQFF. The CDR3 bases are TGTGCCAGCAGCCAAGCCGCAGAAGTAGCCTACAATGAGCAGTTCTTC. V is TRBV3-1 and J is TRBJ2-1; D is uncertain. V was shortened by 1 base and J by 2 bases, with 12 bases between the two germline ends. This CDR3 is built from 16 residues. CDR1 and CDR2 (germline): LGHDT, YNNKEL (reference sequence).